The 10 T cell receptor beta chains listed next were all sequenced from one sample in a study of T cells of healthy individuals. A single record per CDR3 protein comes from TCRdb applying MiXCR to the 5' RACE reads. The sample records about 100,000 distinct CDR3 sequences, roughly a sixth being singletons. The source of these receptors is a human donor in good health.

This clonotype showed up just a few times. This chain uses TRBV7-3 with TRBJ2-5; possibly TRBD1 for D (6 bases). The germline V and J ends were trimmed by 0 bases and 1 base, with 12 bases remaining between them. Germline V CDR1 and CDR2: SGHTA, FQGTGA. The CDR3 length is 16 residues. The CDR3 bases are TGTGCCAGCAGCTTAACAGGGGGAAGCCTCCAAGAGACCCAGTACTTC. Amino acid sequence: CASSLTGGSLQETQYF. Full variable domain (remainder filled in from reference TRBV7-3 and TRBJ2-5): GAGVSQTPSNKVTEKGKYVELRCDPISGHTALYWYRQSLGQGPEFLIYFQGTGAADDSGLPNDRFFAVRPEGSVSTLKIQRTERGDSAVYLCASSLTGGSLQETQYFGPGTRLLVL.

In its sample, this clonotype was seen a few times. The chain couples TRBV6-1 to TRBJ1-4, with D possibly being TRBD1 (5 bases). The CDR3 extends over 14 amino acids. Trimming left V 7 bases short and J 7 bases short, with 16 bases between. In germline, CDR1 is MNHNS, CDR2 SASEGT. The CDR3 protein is CASTQRVRVEKLFF. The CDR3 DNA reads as TGTGCCAGCACCCAGAGGGTCAGGGTTGAAAAACTGTTTTTT.

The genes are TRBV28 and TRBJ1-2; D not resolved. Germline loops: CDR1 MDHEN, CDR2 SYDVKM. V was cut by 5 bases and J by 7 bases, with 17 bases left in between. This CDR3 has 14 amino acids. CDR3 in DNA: TGTGCCAGCAGTACCCCTAACGGGTTGGCTGGCTACACCTTC. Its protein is CASSTPNGLAGYTF.

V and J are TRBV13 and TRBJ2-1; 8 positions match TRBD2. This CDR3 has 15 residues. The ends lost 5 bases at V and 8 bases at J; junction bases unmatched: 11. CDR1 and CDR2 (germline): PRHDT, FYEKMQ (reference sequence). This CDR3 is CASSGTSGGGDEQFF. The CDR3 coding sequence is TGTGCCAGCAGCGGAACTAGCGGAGGGGGGGATGAGCAGTTCTTC.

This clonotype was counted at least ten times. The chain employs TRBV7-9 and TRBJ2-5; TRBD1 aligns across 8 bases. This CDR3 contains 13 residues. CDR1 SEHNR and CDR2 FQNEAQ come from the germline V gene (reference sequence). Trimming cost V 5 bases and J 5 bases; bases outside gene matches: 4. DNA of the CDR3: TGTGCCAGCAGCGACAGGGGAATGGAGACCCAGTACTTC. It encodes CASSDRGMETQYF.

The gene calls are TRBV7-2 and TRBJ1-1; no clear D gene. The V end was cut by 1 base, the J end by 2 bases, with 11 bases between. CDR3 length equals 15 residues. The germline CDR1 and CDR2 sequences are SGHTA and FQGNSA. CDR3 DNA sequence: TGTGCCAGCAGCTTAGTGAGGGATTCCAACACTGAAGCTTTCTTT. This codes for CASSLVRDSNTEAFF.

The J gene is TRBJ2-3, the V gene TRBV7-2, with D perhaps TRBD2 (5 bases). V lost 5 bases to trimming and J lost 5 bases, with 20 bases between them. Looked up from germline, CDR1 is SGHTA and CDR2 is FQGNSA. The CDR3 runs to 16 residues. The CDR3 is CASSPVASGLGDTQYF. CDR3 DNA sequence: TGTGCCAGCAGCCCCGTAGCGTCAGGTCTTGGAGATACGCAGTATTTT.

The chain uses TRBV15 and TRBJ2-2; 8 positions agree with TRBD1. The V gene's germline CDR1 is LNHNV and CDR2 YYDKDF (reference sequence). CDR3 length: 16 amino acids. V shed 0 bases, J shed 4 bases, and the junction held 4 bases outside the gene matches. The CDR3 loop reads CATSREQTGGTGELFF. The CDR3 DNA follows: TGTGCCACCAGCAGAGAACAAACAGGGGGCACCGGGGAGCTGTTTTTT.

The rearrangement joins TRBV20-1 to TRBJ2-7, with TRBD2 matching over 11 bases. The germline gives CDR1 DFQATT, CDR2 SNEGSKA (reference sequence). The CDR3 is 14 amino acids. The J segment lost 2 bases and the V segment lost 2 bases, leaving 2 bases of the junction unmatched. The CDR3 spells CSARRGLAAYEQYF. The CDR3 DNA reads TGCAGTGCTAGACGGGGACTAGCGGCCTACGAGCAGTACTTC.

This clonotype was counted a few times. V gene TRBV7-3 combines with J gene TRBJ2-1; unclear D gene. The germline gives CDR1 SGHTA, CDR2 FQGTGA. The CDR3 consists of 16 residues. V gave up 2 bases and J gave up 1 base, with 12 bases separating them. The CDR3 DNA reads TGTGCCAGCAGCTTAGGTGGCACTCCATCCTACAATGAGCAGTTCTTC. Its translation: CASSLGGTPSYNEQFF.